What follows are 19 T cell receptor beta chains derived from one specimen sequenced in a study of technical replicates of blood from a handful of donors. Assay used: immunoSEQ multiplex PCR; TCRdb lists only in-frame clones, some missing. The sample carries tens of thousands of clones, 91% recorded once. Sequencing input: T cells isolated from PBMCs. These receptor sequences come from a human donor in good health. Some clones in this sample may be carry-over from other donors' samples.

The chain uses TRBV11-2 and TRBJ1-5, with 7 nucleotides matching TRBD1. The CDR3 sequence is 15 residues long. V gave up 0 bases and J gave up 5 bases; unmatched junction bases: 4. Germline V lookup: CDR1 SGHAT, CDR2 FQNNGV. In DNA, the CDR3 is TGTGCCAGCAGCTTAGAGCCCAGGGGGGATCAGCCCCAGCATTTT. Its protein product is CASSLEPRGDQPQHF.

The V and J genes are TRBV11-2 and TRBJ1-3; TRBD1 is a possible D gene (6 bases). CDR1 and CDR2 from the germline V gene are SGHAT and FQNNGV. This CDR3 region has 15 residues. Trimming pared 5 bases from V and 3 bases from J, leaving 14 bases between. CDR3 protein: CASSRRGGFGNTIYF. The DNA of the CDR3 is TGTGCCAGCAGCCGAAGGGGGGGCTTTGGAAACACCATATATTTT.

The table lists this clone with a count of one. Here the CDR3 reads CASSVTREGGEQFF. The CDR3 DNA follows: TGTGCCAGCAGCGTAACGCGGGAGGGGGGTGAGCAGTTCTTC. The chain couples TRBV9 to TRBJ2-1; 9 bases are shared with TRBD2. Per germline, CDR1 SGDLS and CDR2 YYNGEE. The V segment lost 1 base and the J segment 9 bases; nucleotides outside the gene matches: 5. The CDR3 has 14 residues. The complete variable domain, with remaining parts taken from reference TRBV9 and TRBJ2-1, reads DSGVTQTPKHLITATGQRVTLRCSPRSGDLSVYWYQQSLDQGLQFLIQYYNGEERAKGNILERFSAQQFPDLHSELNLSSLELGDSALYFCASSVTREGGEQFFGPGTRLTVL.

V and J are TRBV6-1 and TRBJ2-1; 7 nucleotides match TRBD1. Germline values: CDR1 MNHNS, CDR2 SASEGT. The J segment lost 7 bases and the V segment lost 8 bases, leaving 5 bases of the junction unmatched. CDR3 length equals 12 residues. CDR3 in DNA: TGTGCCAGCCTAGACAGGGAAAATGAGCAGTTCTTC. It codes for CASLDRENEQFF.

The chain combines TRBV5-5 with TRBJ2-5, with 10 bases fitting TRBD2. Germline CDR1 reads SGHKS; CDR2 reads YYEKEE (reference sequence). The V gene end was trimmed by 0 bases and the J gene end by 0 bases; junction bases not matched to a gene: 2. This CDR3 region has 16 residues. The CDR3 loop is CASSLAAGGYQETQYF. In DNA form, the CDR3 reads TGTGCCAGCAGCTTGGCAGCGGGAGGGTACCAAGAGACCCAGTACTTC.

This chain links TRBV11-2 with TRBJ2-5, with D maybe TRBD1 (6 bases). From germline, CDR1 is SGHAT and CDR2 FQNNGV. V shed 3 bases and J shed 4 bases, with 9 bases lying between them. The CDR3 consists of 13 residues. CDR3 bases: TGTGCCAGCAGCTTGGGGACAATAGAGACCCAGTACTTC. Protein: CASSLGTIETQYF.

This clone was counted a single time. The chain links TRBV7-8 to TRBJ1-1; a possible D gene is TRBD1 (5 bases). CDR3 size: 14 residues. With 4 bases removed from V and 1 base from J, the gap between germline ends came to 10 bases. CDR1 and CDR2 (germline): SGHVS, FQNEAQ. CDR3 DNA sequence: TGTGCCAGCAGCTCAGGGAATTGGAACACTGAAGCTTTCTTT. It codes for CASSSGNWNTEAFF.

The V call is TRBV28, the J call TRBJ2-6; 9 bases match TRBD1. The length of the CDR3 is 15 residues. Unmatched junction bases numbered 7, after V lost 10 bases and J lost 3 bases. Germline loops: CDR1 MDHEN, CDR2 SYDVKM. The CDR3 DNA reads TGTGCCACCCTTGACAGGGGGTATGGGGCCAACGTCCTGACTTTC. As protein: CATLDRGYGANVLTF.

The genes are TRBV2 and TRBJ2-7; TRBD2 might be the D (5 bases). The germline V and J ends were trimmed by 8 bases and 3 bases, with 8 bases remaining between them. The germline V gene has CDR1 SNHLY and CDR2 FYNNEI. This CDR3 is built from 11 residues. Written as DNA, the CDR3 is TGTGCCAGCGGAGGTAACTACGAGCAGTACTTC. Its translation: CASGGNYEQYF.

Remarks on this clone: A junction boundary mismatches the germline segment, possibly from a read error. The CDR3, as DNA: TGTGCCGGCAGCAGGGGGAACACTGAAGCTTTCTTT. It specifies CAGSRGNTEAFF. V gene TRBV7-9 combines with J gene TRBJ1-1, with D possibly TRBD1 on 6 matching bases. The CDR3 spans 12 residues. Germline V gene sequence: CDR1 SEHNR, CDR2 FQNEAQ (reference sequence).

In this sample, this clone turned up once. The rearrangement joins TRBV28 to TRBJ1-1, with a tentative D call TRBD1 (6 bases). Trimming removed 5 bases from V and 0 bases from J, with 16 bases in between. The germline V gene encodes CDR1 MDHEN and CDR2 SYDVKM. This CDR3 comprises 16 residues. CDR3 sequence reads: CASSPIQGRVNTEAFF. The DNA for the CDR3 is TGTGCCAGCAGTCCGATCCAGGGGCGCGTGAACACTGAAGCTTTCTTT.

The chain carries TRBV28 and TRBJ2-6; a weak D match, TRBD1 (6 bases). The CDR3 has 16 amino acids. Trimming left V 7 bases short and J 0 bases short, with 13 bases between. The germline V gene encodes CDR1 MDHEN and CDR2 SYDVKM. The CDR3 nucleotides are TGTGCCAGCAAGGGGGACGTTACCTCTGGGGCCAACGTCCTGACTTTC. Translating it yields CASKGDVTSGANVLTF.

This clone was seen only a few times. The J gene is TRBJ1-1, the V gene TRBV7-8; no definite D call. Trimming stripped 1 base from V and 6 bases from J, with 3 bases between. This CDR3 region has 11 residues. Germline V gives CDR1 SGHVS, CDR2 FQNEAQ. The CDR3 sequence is CASSLVAEAFF. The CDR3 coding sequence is TGTGCCAGCAGCTTAGTCGCTGAAGCTTTCTTT.

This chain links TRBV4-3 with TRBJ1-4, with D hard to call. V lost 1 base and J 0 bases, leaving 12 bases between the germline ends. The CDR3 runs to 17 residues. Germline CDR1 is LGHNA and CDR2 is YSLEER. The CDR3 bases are TGCGCCAGCAGCCAAGCCCTGGGAGTTGCAACTAATGAAAAACTGTTTTTT. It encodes CASSQALGVATNEKLFF.

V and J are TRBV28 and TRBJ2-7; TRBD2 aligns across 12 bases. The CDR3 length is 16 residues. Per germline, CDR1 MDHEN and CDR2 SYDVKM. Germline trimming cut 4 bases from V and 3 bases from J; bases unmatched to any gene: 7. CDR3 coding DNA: TGTGCCAGCAGTTCCCAACCGACTAGCGGGAGCTACGAGCAGTACTTC. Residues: CASSSQPTSGSYEQYF.

Here the CDR3 DNA reads TGTGCCAGTAAAAGCCCCTCGGACAATGAGCAGTTCTTC. Its protein product is CASKSPSDNEQFF. The chain recombines TRBV19 with TRBJ2-1; no reliable D call. In germline, CDR1 is LNHDA, CDR2 SQIVND (reference sequence). V was trimmed by 7 bases and J by 5 bases, leaving 12 bases between them. This CDR3 is 13 amino acids long.

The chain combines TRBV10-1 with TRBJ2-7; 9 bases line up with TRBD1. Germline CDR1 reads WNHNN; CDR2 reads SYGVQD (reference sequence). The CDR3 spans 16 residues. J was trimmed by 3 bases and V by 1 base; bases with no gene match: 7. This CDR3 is CASSEYKGQGFYEQYF. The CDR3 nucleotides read TGCGCCAGCAGTGAGTATAAGGGACAGGGATTCTACGAGCAGTACTTC.

As DNA, the CDR3 is TGTGCCAGCAGCTTACAGGCGAACACCGGGGAGCTGTTTTTT. Translation: CASSLQANTGELFF. The chain has TRBV7-3 and TRBJ2-2; D unclear. The CDR3 is 14 amino acids. V lost 2 bases and J lost 0, with 4 bases in between. Germline V gene lookup returns CDR1 SGHTA and CDR2 FQGTGA.

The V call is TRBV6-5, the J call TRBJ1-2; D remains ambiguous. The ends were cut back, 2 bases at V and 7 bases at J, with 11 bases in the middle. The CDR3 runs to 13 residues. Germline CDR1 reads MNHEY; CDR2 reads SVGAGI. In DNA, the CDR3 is TGTGCCAGCAGTTACAGGCACAGTTCTGGCTACACCTTC. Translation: CASSYRHSSGYTF.